This TCR beta chain came from a study of fetal regulatory T cell absence and autoimmunity. By sample fraction, this clone is medium-sized (0.01 to 0.1%). Its target is not known. Sequenced by immunoSEQ multiplex PCR; TCRdb stores in-frame clones only, minus some. The sample lists about 95,000 clones; about two thirds were seen once. Overall study findings and caveats: The oligoclonal enrichment was interpreted as supporting antigen-driven pancreatic autoimmunity before birth in IPEX syndrome.

The trim removed 5 bases at V and 3 bases at J, leaving 8 bases unmatched. The CDR3 contains 15 residues. Germline CDR1 and CDR2: SGHVS and FNYEAQ. The receptor's source is a male donor with IPEX syndrome. The V gene is TRBV7-6, the J gene TRBJ2-7; 9 nucleotides agree with TRBD2. The specimen was pancreas tissue. CDR3 coding DNA: TGTGCCAGCAGCCCCGGTGATAGCGGGAGCTACGAGCAGTACTTC. This codes for CASSPGDSGSYEQYF.